This T cell receptor (beta chain) emerged from a study of CD8 T cells in Susac syndrome. This clonotype was counted once. What it binds is not known. Germline-derived CDR1 and CDR2 are SEHNR and FQNEAQ (reference sequence). V lost 5 bases to trimming and J lost 6 bases; unmatched junction nucleotides: 7. The CDR3 is made up of 13 amino acids. Peripheral blood CD8+ and CD4+ T cells were profiled by TCR beta sequencing. Points from the study as a whole: The relatively small number of individuals in the TCR sequencing and HLA analysis was acknowledged by the study.

RNA was extracted with the RNeasy kit, and a quantity of roughly 0.45 to 1 ug was reverse transcribed using random hexamers. The authors amplified TCR beta CDR3 across 54 Vbeta and 13 Jbeta using immunoSEQ multiplex PCR. TCRdb called the immunoSEQ multiplex PCR reads again in MiXCR, with one record for every CDR3 protein. The sample has some 80,000 distinct CDR3 sequences, 85% to 95% seen once. The clonotype originates from a human donor in good health. The source material was CD8+ T cells from PBMCs. The chain recombines TRBV7-9 with TRBJ2-7, with 7 bases that match TRBD1. This chain's CDR3 is CASSEPNRGEQYF. In DNA, the CDR3 is TGTGCCAGCAGCGAACCAAACAGGGGCGAGCAGTACTTC.